The 5 T cell receptor beta chains listed next were all sequenced from one sample in a study of blood T cell repertoires in COVID-19. Data came from immunoSEQ multiplex PCR; TCRdb stores just in-frame clones and leaves some out. The table shows some 97,000 clones, with approximately 90% occurring only once. The specimen sequenced was peripheral blood. Receptors originate from a man aged 50 or older with active COVID-19.

The rearrangement uses TRBV28 and TRBJ1-1, with D possibly being TRBD1 (5 bases). Germline values: CDR1 MDHEN, CDR2 SYDVKM. V lost 2 bases, J lost 0 bases, and 13 bases lay in between. The CDR3 sequence is 16 residues long. DNA for the CDR3: TGTGCCAGCAGTTTACCTAGACAGACGATGAACACTGAAGCTTTCTTT. Protein: CASSLPRQTMNTEAFF.

V is TRBV28 and J is TRBJ1-2, with 9 bases matching TRBD1. The CDR3 sequence is 14 residues long. Trimming cost V 5 bases and J 5 bases; bases outside gene matches: 6. Germline assignment: CDR1 MDHEN and CDR2 SYDVKM. In DNA, the CDR3 is TGTGCCAGCAGTACCACAGGGGGCGCGTATGGCTACACCTTC. Encoded protein: CASSTTGGAYGYTF.

In DNA, the CDR3 is TGTGCCACCAGTGATTACGGACAAAATCAGCCCCAGCATTTT. Its protein product is CATSDYGQNQPQHF. This sequence joins TRBV24-1 and TRBJ1-5; perhaps TRBD1 as D (5 bases). V shed 2 bases and J shed 4 bases, with 8 bases lying between them. This CDR3 has 14 amino acids. The germline gives CDR1 KGHDR, CDR2 SFDVKD.

The CDR3 bases are TGTGCCAGCTCTCCTCTAGCGGGAGAGGGCAATGAGCAGTTCTTC. Its protein is CASSPLAGEGNEQFF. The chain has TRBV18 and TRBJ2-1; TRBD2 agrees at 10 bases. The germline V gene has CDR1 KGHSH and CDR2 LQKENI. CDR3 length: 15 amino acids. Unmatched junction bases numbered 8, after V lost 6 bases and J lost 6 bases.

In this sample, this clone turned up a few times. The chain uses TRBV11-2 and TRBJ2-3, with TRBD1 identical over 7 bases. There are 11 residues in the CDR3. The V and J ends lost 5 bases and 14 bases, in that order; junction bases with no gene match: 7. Germline lookup yields CDR1 SGHAT and CDR2 FQNNGV. The CDR3 region has the DNA TGTGCCAGCAGCGGAGACAGGGTTCCGTATTTT. As protein: CASSGDRVPYF.